These 11 T cell receptor delta chains were sequenced from one sample in a study of γδ T cells in repeated Plasmodium falciparum infection. TCRdb fed the multiplex PCR reads into CATT to redo clone calling. The sample records roughly 86,000 delta-chain clones, roughly 1.4% being singletons. Vgamma9/Vdelta2+ and Vdelta2-negative gammadelta T cells were flow-sorted from PBMC for bulk sequencing. Sequencing input: gamma-delta T cells from blood. All receptors come from a pool of human donors (malaria-infected and uninfected, not separated).

This clone was recorded at least ten times. The protein recorded in TCRdb matches a much larger clone and deviates from this DNA's translation at residue 5, suggesting a read error; the protein here is obtained by translating the DNA. This chain connects TRDV2 to TRDJ2, with D perhaps matching TRDD3 (6 bases). No J segment appears in TCRdb, so it was assigned here by matching the sequence to germline. Looked up from germline, CDR1 is GEAIGNYY and CDR2 is EKD. The germline V and J ends were trimmed by 3 bases and 0 bases, with 13 bases remaining between them. The CDR3 length is 16 residues. CDR3 DNA: TGTGCCTGTGACGCGAAGGGGGAAGCTTTGACAGCACAACTCTTCTTT. The encoded protein is CACDAKGEALTAQLFF.

The rearrangement links TRDV1 to TRDJ1, with 12 bases fitting TRDD3. TCRdb does not report a J gene; here it was assigned by matching the DNA to germline references. J was trimmed by 0 bases and V by 5 bases; bases with no gene match: 13. The germline V gene has CDR1 TSWWSYY and CDR2 QGS. The CDR3 loop spans 19 amino acids. The CDR3 DNA reads as TGTGCTCTTGGGAGCCAAGGGTACTGGGGGATACCCCACACCGATAAACTCATCTTT. This gives the protein CALGSQGYWGIPHTDKLIF.

Ten or more counts support this clone. This probably arose from a read error, given a far larger clone one base away. Distinct nucleotide sequences in the sample also encode this CDR3. V gene TRDV1 combines with J gene TRDJ1, with unresolved D. Germline matching of the DNA provided the J gene here, since TCRdb leaves it blank. CDR3 length: 18 amino acids. Germline V gene sequence: CDR1 TSWWSYY, CDR2 QGS. Trimming removed 3 bases at V and 1 base at J, with 21 bases between. The CDR3 here is CALGEQPESQTSTDKLIF. The CDR3 nucleotides read TGTGCTCTTGGGGAGCAACCAGAATCTCAAACGAGCACCGATAAACTCATCTTT.

Concerning this clone: The protein TCRdb gives is from a much larger clone and does not agree with this DNA's translation at residue 13, likely a read error; the protein shown here comes from the DNA. The gene calls are TRDV1 and TRDJ1, with 10 nucleotides matching TRDD3. TCRdb records no J gene; here it was assigned by comparing the DNA to germline. The CDR3 is 22 residues long. The V gene end was trimmed by 3 bases and the J gene end by 1 base; junction bases not matched to a gene: 23. The germline gives CDR1 TSWWSYY, CDR2 QGS. The CDR3 here is CALGDSSFLGRVGGIRTDKLIF. DNA of the CDR3: TGTGCTCTTGGGGATTCTTCCTTCCTCGGAAGAGTGGGGGGGATACGCACCGATAAACTCATCTTT.

This clone was seen a few times. TCRdb attributes to this sequence the protein of a much larger clone, which differs from the DNA translation at residue 13; a read error is likely, and the protein displayed is translated from the DNA. Written as DNA, the CDR3 is TGTGCCTGTGACATAATACGTACTGGGGTCCCGTACATCGATAAACTCATCTTT. This sequence encodes CACDIIRTGVPYIDKLIF. This chain links TRDV2 with TRDJ1, with 7 nucleotides matching TRDD3. No J gene is reported in TCRdb; it was inferred here by comparing the DNA with germline. Losses at the gene ends were 2 bases for V and 4 bases for J; bases not matched to a gene: 18. CDR1 GEAIGNYY and CDR2 EKD come from the germline V gene. The CDR3 consists of 18 residues.

About this clone: It is likely a read error: a sequence one base away is far more abundant. The same CDR3 can be traced to other DNA sequences in this sample. V gene assignment gives TRDV1, but the J gene was left uncalled; TRDD3 is the table's D call and was not checked against the DNA. CDR3 length equals 21 residues. The germline V gene encodes CDR1 TSWWSYY and CDR2 QGS. The CDR3 region is CALGEVSYRWYWGITTDKLIF. The CDR3 nucleotides read TGTGCTCTTGGGGAAGTTTCCTACCGTTGGTACTGGGGGATAACTACCGATAAACTCATCTTC.

This clone was seen a few times. With only one base between it and a far larger clone, this is likely a read error. The sample has other DNA sequences that encode this CDR3 too. The chain recombines TRDV2 with TRDJ1; 8 bases agree with TRDD3. The J gene comes from matching the DNA to germline here; TCRdb lacks it. Germline V gene sequence: CDR1 GEAIGNYY, CDR2 EKD. CDR3 length: 17 amino acids. The J segment lost 5 bases and the V segment lost 1 base, leaving 14 bases of the junction unmatched. CDR3 in amino acids: CACDTGEGILCTDKLIF. The CDR3 DNA sequence: TGTGCCTGTGACACAGGGGAGGGGATACTTTGCACTGATAAACTCATCTTT.

CDR3 loop: CALGGGCTGGYASKLIF. CDR3 nucleotides: TGTGCTCTTGGGGGGGGATGTACTGGGGGATACGCGTCCAAACTCATCTTT. The V call is TRDV1, the J call TRDJ1; 13 bases map to TRDD3. The J gene is not listed in TCRdb, so it was assigned here from a DNA match to germline. The CDR3 has 17 amino acids. Trimming at V came to 4 bases and at J to 8 bases, leaving 13 bases not matched to a gene. Germline lookup yields CDR1 TSWWSYY and CDR2 QGS.

This clone was found a few times. TCRdb attributes to this sequence the protein of a much larger clone, which differs from the DNA translation at residue 6; a read error is likely, and the protein displayed is translated from the DNA. The genes are TRDV2 and TRDJ1, with TRDD3 identical over 9 bases. The CDR3 is 16 amino acids. V gave up 3 bases and J gave up 5 bases; unmatched junction bases: 12. Germline CDR1 reads GEAIGNYY; CDR2 reads EKD. The CDR3 DNA is TGTGCCTGTGACCCCATTACTGGGGGACAGAAAGATAAACTCATCTTT. This sequence encodes CACDPITGGQKDKLIF.

This clone was detected a few times. This DNA's translation differs at residue 17 from TCRdb's protein, which comes from a much larger clone; a read error is likely, and the protein shown is translated from the DNA. J is TRDJ1 and V is TRDV1, with 7 bases matching TRDD3. TCRdb lists no J gene, so it was determined here by aligning the DNA to germline. The CDR3 totals 22 residues. CDR1 and CDR2 (germline): TSWWSYY, QGS. V lost 0 bases, J lost 3 bases, and 25 bases stayed unmatched. The CDR3 reads CALGELNAPKAAIRGYADKLIF. The CDR3 DNA reads as TGTGCTCTTGGGGAACTGAACGCTCCCAAGGCAGCTATACGAGGATACGCCGATAAACTCATCTTT.

Comment on this clone: The protein recorded in TCRdb matches a much larger clone and deviates from this DNA's translation at residue 5, suggesting a read error; the protein here is obtained by translating the DNA. The rearrangement uses TRDV1 and TRDJ1; 11 positions agree with TRDD3. Per the germline V gene, CDR1 is TSWWSYY and CDR2 is QGS. V lost 5 bases, J lost 2 bases, and 7 bases stayed unmatched. The CDR3 sequence is 16 residues long. CDR3 region: CALGYLNWGITDKLIF. DNA for the CDR3: TGTGCTCTTGGGTATCTCAACTGGGGGATAACCGATAAACTCATCTTT.